A single sample is the source of the 24 T cell receptor beta chains below, sequenced in a study of patients and donors after allogeneic stem cell transplantation. One entry per CDR3 protein results from TCRdb running MiXCR on the RT-PCR reads. The data contain more than 150,000 distinct CDR3 sequences, approximately 22% of them singletons. The source material was blood, either unsorted or a sorted T cell fraction (not recorded which). The receptor set was obtained from a human donor who was either an allogeneic HSCT recipient or a stem cell or donor lymphocyte infusion donor (not recorded which). It is not recorded whose cells these are; they may come from a transplant donor.

The chain combines TRBV25-1 with TRBJ1-2; D call uncertain. The CDR3 totals 11 residues. Trimming shortened V by 4 bases and J by 7 bases, and 7 bases separated the two germline ends. The V gene's germline CDR1 is MGHDK and CDR2 SYGVNS. The CDR3: CASSGGSGYTF. In nucleotides, the CDR3 is TGTGCCAGCAGTGGAGGATCTGGCTACACCTTC.

The chain uses TRBV29-1 and TRBJ1-2; TRBD1 agrees at 7 bases. Germline-derived CDR1 and CDR2 are SQVTM and ANQGSEA. The trim removed 6 bases at V and 5 bases at J, leaving 3 bases unmatched. CDR3 length equals 11 residues. The CDR3 region is CSVGTDYGYTF. CDR3 DNA sequence: TGCAGCGTCGGGACAGATTATGGCTACACCTTC.

This clonotype was seen just once. Since no conserved phenylalanine or tryptophan closes the CDR3, a read error is the likely cause. The V gene is TRBV27, the J gene TRBJ2-7; TRBD2 agrees at 10 bases. This CDR3 contains 16 residues. Germline V gene data show CDR1 as MNHEY and CDR2 as SMNVEV (reference sequence). J lost 2 bases, V lost 5 bases, and 9 bases had no gene match. CDR3 sequence reads: CASSPLAGVGPYEQYS. DNA for the CDR3: TGTGCCAGCAGTCCTCTAGCGGGAGTAGGGCCCTACGAGCAGTACTCC.

The sample holds many counts of this clonotype. The CDR3 protein is CASSSTENTEAFF. The CDR3 region has the DNA TGTGCCAGCAGTTCGACAGAGAACACTGAAGCTTTCTTT. The chain is built from TRBV12-3 or TRBV12-4 and TRBJ1-1; TRBD1 is a possible D gene (5 bases). V lost 4 bases and J lost 1, with 7 bases in between. The CDR3 is made up of 13 amino acids.

This clonotype was detected only a few times. The CDR3 coding sequence is TGCAGTGCTATAGGACAGCGGGCGGATGGCTACACCTTC. Protein sequence: CSAIGQRADGYTF. J is TRBJ1-2 and V is TRBV20-1; weak D call: TRBD1 (6 bases). V was cut by 4 bases and J by 6 bases, with 15 bases left in between. The CDR3 has 13 residues. The germline CDR1 and CDR2 sequences are DFQATT and SNEGSKA (reference sequence).

This clonotype was recorded a few times. This chain connects TRBV7-8 to TRBJ1-1; the D is unclear. The V end was cut by 5 bases, the J end by 4 bases, with 8 bases between. Germline V gives CDR1 SGHVS, CDR2 FQNEAQ. The CDR3 runs 12 residues. The CDR3 DNA reads TGTGCCAGCAGCCACCCAAGCACTGAAGCTTTCTTT. Its protein is CASSHPSTEAFF.

The chain links TRBV7-2 to TRBJ2-1; either TRBD1 or TRBD2 may fit D (5 bases each). The V and J ends lost 2 bases and 6 bases respectively, with 17 bases between them. CDR1 is SGHTA and CDR2 is FQGNSA in the germline V gene. This CDR3 is 16 amino acids long. CDR3 sequence: CASSLLVRGGGNEQFF. CDR3 nucleotide sequence: TGTGCCAGCAGCTTACTTGTACGTGGTGGGGGCAATGAGCAGTTCTTC. Variable domain in full (rest from reference TRBV7-2 and TRBJ2-1): GAGVSQSPSNKVTEKGKDVELRCDPISGHTALYWYRQSLGQGLEFLIYFQGNSAPDKSGLPSDRFSAERTGGSVSTLTIQRTQQEDSAVYLCASSLLVRGGGNEQFFGPGTRLTVL.

This chain links TRBV5-4 with TRBJ2-7, with 7 bases matching TRBD1. This CDR3 has 16 residues. V shed 4 bases and J 1 base; nucleotides not matched to a gene: 11. Germline V gene sequence: CDR1 SGHNT, CDR2 YYREEE (reference sequence). The CDR3 loop reads CASSSYTGQRSYEQYF. DNA for the CDR3: TGTGCCAGCAGCAGCTACACGGGACAGCGATCCTACGAGCAGTACTTC.

The chain carries TRBV7-8 and TRBJ2-7; possible D gene TRBD2, 5 bases. Trimming removed 3 bases from V and 3 bases from J, with 6 bases in between. Germline loops: CDR1 SGHVS, CDR2 FQNEAQ. This CDR3 contains 12 residues. CDR3 bases: TGTGCCAGCAGCTTTCGGGACTACGAGCAGTACTTC. It encodes CASSFRDYEQYF.

In this sample, this clonotype turned up a few times. The chain couples TRBV12-3 or TRBV12-4 to TRBJ2-7; 9 positions match TRBD1. The CDR3 covers 15 residues. Losses at the gene ends were 5 bases for V and 2 bases for J; bases not matched to a gene: 7. The CDR3 here is CASSRGQGTAYEQYF. The CDR3 coding sequence is TGTGCCAGCAGTCGCGGACAGGGGACAGCCTACGAGCAGTACTTC.

V gene TRBV15 combines with J gene TRBJ2-1, with TRBD2 as a possible D gene (6 bases). The germline V and J ends were trimmed by 0 bases and 2 bases, with 11 bases remaining between them. The germline V gene encodes CDR1 LNHNV and CDR2 YYDKDF (reference sequence). This CDR3 contains 16 residues. DNA of the CDR3: TGTGCCACCAGCAGAGATAAGCGGGTACCCTACAATGAGCAGTTCTTC. Translation: CATSRDKRVPYNEQFF. Filled out from reference TRBV15 and TRBJ2-1, the complete variable domain reads DAMVIQNPRYQVTQFGKPVTLSCSQTLNHNVMYWYQQKSSQAPKLLFHYYDKDFNNEADTPDNFQSRRPNTSFCFLDIRSPGLGDTAMYLCATSRDKRVPYNEQFFGPGTRLTVL.

The chain combines TRBV7-2 with TRBJ2-3; no clear D gene. The CDR3 spans 13 residues. Germline V gene sequence: CDR1 SGHTA, CDR2 FQGNSA. V shed 5 bases and J shed 6 bases, with 12 bases lying between them. CDR3 bases: TGTGCCAGCAGCCCGCTCTTTGGTGATACGCAGTATTTT. Protein: CASSPLFGDTQYF.

V usage is TRBV12-3 or TRBV12-4 and J usage is TRBJ1-1; no definite D call. The CDR3 length is 15 residues. The V end was cut by 3 bases, the J end by 2 bases, with 13 bases between. CDR3 region: CASSLVGRANTEAFF. Here the CDR3 DNA reads TGTGCCAGCAGTTTGGTTGGCCGAGCAAACACTGAAGCTTTCTTT.

This clonotype was detected only a few times. This chain uses TRBV12-3 or TRBV12-4 with TRBJ2-2; 10 positions match TRBD1. V lost 5 bases, J lost 2 bases, and 8 bases stayed unmatched. This CDR3 region has 17 residues. CDR3 sequence reads: CASSPRGTGANTGELFF. In nucleotides, the CDR3 is TGTGCCAGCAGTCCCAGGGGGACAGGGGCAAACACCGGGGAGCTGTTTTTT.

This chain joins TRBV23-1 and TRBJ1-5, with D uncertain. TRBV23-1 is recorded as an ORF, its role being uncertain. There are 15 residues in the CDR3. V lost 0 bases to trimming and J lost 9 bases, with 15 bases between them. In nucleotides, the CDR3 is TGCGCCAGCAGTCAATCGACGGCAGTCCCAGGGCCCCAGCATTTT. It encodes CASSQSTAVPGPQHF.

This clonotype was seen a handful of times. The chain combines TRBV7-2 with TRBJ2-1; 11 nucleotides align to TRBD2. With V trimmed by 5 bases and J by 3 bases, 9 bases remained unmatched. Germline assignment: CDR1 SGHTA and CDR2 FQGNSA. The CDR3 has 17 amino acids. The CDR3 nucleotides read TGTGCCAGCAGCCCAGGGACTAGCGGTTACCACTACAATGAGCAGTTCTTC. Its translation: CASSPGTSGYHYNEQFF. The entire variable domain, with the rest obtained from reference TRBV7-2 and TRBJ2-1, is as follows: GAGVSQSPSNKVTEKGKDVELRCDPISGHTALYWYRQSLGQGLEFLIYFQGNSAPDKSGLPSDRFSAERTGGSVSTLTIQRTQQEDSAVYLCASSPGTSGYHYNEQFFGPGTRLTVL.

Many counts were recorded for this clonotype. The CDR3 here is CASSSGALGNQPQHF. CDR3 DNA sequence: TGTGCCAGCAGTTCAGGGGCCTTGGGGAATCAGCCCCAGCATTTT. J is TRBJ1-5 and V is TRBV6-2 or TRBV6-3, with D possibly matching TRBD1 (6 bases). V lost 4 bases, J lost 4 bases, and 14 bases lay in between. CDR1 MNHEY and CDR2 SVGEGT come from the germline V gene. The CDR3 consists of 15 residues.

This clonotype was seen a few times. The CDR3, as DNA: TGCAGCGTTGAAAGTACCAATGAGCAGTTCTTC. Protein sequence: CSVESTNEQFF. This chain connects TRBV29-1 to TRBJ2-1; D is unresolved. Per the germline V gene, CDR1 is SQVTM and CDR2 is ANQGSEA. CDR3 size: 11 residues. V was clipped by 2 bases and J by 6 bases, with 5 bases between them.

The V gene is TRBV9, the J gene TRBJ2-3, with D possibly matching TRBD1 (6 bases). Trimming left V 0 bases short and J 5 bases short, with 13 bases between. CDR3 length equals 15 residues. CDR1 is SGDLS and CDR2 is YYNGEE in the germline V gene. The CDR3 region has the DNA TGTGCCAGCAGCGTAGATTCAGGGGTCGGAGATACGCAGTATTTT. This sequence encodes CASSVDSGVGDTQYF.

This clonotype was picked up one time. The chain uses TRBV6-2 or TRBV6-3 and TRBJ2-1; D is unresolved. Germline lookup yields CDR1 MNHEY and CDR2 SVGEGT. The V end lost 2 bases, the J end lost 8 bases, and 10 bases lay between the germline ends. This CDR3 spans 13 amino acids. The CDR3 DNA reads as TGTGCCAGCAGTTACCAGTATTATTATGAGCAGTTCTTC. Translated: CASSYQYYYEQFF.

In this sample, this clonotype turned up a few times. The chain employs TRBV5-1 and TRBJ1-1, with 7 bases identical to TRBD1. The J segment lost 7 bases and the V segment lost 0 bases, leaving 6 bases of the junction unmatched. The length of the CDR3 is 14 residues. The germline V gene encodes CDR1 SGHRS and CDR2 YFSETQ. The CDR3 protein is CASSLEGAPVEAFF. CDR3 coding DNA: TGCGCCAGCAGCTTGGAGGGGGCCCCCGTTGAAGCTTTCTTT. Supplemented by reference TRBV5-1 and TRBJ1-1, the full variable domain reads KAGVTQTPRYLIKTRGQQVTLSCSPISGHRSVSWYQQTPGQGLQFLFEYFSETQRNKGNFPGRFSGRQFSNSRSEMNVSTLELGDSALYLCASSLEGAPVEAFFGQGTRLTVV.

The chain couples TRBV12-3 or TRBV12-4 to TRBJ1-3; D is undetermined. Trimming pared 7 bases from V and 1 base from J, leaving 14 bases between. CDR3 size: 15 residues. The CDR3 protein is CASNPKRRSGNTIYF. DNA for the CDR3: TGTGCCAGCAATCCAAAAAGGCGTTCTGGAAACACCATATATTTT.

This clonotype was seen a few times. V is TRBV7-9 and J is TRBJ2-3; D call uncertain. The CDR3 is made up of 13 amino acids. V dropped 5 bases and J dropped 1 base, with 7 bases sitting between them. CDR1 and CDR2 from the germline V gene are SEHNR and FQNEAQ (reference sequence). This chain's CDR3 is CASSRSGTDTQYF. Written as DNA, the CDR3 is TGTGCCAGCAGCAGATCGGGCACAGATACGCAGTATTTT. Using reference TRBV7-9 and TRBJ2-3 for the parts outside the CDR3, the full variable domain is DTGVSQNPRHKITKRGQNVTFRCDPISEHNRLYWYRQTLGQGPEFLTYFQNEAQLEKSRLLSDRFSAERPKGSFSTLEIQRTEQGDSAMYLCASSRSGTDTQYFGPGTRLTVL.

At least ten counts were recorded for this clonotype. Sequence at one end of the junction differs from germline and may be a read error. The chain joins TRBV7-2 to TRBJ1-2; the match to TRBD1 covers 9 bases. This CDR3 is built from 15 residues. The germline CDR1 and CDR2 sequences are SGHTA and FQGNSA. Here the CDR3 reads CASILPGQGPYGYTF. CDR3 in DNA: TGTGCCAGCATCTTACCGGGACAGGGACCCTATGGCTACACCTTC.